Detailed here is one T cell receptor (beta chain). The source of the sample is a study of cytomegalovirus exposure and HLA in healthy donors. The PCR contained 60 Vbeta and 13 Jbeta primers. Here immunoSEQ multiplex PCR was the method, and the copy in TCRdb shows in-frame clones only, minus some. The table has about 190,000 clones, about four fifths seen once. Germline values: CDR1 SGHVS, CDR2 FQNEAQ. This CDR3 spans 15 amino acids. V lost 5 bases to trimming and J lost 5 bases; unmatched junction nucleotides: 9. Sequencing was performed on PBMCs. This sequence was found in a woman younger than 30 in good health and CMV-seronegative. The chain carries TRBV7-8 and TRBJ2-7; 10 nucleotides agree with TRBD1. CDR3 in DNA: TGTGCCAGCAGCAGGGGACAGGGGCCGGTTCACGAGCAGTACGTC. It codes for CASSRGQGPVHEQYV.